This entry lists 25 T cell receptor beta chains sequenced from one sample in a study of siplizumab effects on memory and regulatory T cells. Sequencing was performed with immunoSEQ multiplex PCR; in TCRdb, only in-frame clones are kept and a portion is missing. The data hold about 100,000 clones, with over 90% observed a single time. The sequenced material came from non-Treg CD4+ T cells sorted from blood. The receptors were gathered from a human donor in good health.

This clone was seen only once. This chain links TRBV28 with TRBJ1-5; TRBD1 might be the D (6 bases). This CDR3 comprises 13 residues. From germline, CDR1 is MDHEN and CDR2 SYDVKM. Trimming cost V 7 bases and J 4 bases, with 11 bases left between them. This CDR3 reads CASTQQGNQPQHF. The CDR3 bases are TGTGCCAGCACCCAACAGGGAAATCAGCCCCAGCATTTT.

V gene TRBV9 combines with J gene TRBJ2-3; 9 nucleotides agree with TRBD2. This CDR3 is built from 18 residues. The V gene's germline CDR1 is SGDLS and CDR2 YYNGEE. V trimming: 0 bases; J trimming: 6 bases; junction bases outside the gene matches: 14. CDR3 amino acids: CASSVAMGGAGGLDTQYF. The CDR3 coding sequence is TGTGCCAGCAGCGTAGCTATGGGGGGAGCGGGAGGTTTGGATACGCAGTATTTT.

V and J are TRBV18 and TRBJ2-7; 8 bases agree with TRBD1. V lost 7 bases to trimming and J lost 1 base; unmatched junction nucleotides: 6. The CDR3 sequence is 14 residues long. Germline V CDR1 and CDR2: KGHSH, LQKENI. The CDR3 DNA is TGTGCCAGCTACAAAACAGGGGGATCCTACGAGCAGTACTTC. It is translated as CASYKTGGSYEQYF.

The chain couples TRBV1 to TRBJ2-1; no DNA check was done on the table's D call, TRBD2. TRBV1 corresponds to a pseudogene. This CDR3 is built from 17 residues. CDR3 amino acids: CTSSQDPGLATYNEQFF. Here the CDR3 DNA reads TGCACCAGCAGCCAAGATCCGGGACTAGCGACCTACAATGAGCAGTTCTTC.

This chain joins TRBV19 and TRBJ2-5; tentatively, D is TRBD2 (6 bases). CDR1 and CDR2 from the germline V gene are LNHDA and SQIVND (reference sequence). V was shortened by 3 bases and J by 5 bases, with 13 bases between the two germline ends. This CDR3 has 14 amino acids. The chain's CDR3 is CASSMGGGWETQYF. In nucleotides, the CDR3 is TGTGCCAGTAGTATGGGGGGAGGCTGGGAGACCCAGTACTTC.

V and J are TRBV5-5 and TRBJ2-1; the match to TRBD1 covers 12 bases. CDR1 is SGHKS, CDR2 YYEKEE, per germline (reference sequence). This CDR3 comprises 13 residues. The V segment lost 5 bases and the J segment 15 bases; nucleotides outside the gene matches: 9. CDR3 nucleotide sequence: TGTGCCAGCAGGTCCGGGACAGGGGGCACTTGGTTCTTC. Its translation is CASRSGTGGTWFF. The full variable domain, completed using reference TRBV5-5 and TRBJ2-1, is DAGVTQSPTHLIKTRGQQVTLRCSPISGHKSVSWYQQVLGQGPQFIFQYYEKEERGRGNFPDRFSARQFPNYSSELNVNALLLGDSALYLCASRSGTGGTWFFGPGTRLTVL.

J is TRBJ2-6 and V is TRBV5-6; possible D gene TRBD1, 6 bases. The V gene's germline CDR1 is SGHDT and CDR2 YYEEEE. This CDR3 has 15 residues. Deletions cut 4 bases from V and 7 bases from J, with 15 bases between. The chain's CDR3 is CASSHQGTRANVLTF. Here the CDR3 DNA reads TGTGCCAGCAGCCACCAGGGGACCCGTGCCAACGTCCTGACTTTC.

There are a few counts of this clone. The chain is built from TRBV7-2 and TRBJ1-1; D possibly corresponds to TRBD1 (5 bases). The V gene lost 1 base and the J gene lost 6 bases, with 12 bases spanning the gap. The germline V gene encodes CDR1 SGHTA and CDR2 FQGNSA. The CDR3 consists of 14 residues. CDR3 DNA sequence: TGTGCCAGCAGCTTAGTCACTTGGGGGGCTGAAGCTTTCTTT. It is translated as CASSLVTWGAEAFF. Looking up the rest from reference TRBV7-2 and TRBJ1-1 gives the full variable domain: GAGVSQSPSNKVTEKGKDVELRCDPISGHTALYWYRQSLGQGLEFLIYFQGNSAPDKSGLPSDRFSAERTGGSVSTLTIQRTQQEDSAVYLCASSLVTWGAEAFFGQGTRLTVV.

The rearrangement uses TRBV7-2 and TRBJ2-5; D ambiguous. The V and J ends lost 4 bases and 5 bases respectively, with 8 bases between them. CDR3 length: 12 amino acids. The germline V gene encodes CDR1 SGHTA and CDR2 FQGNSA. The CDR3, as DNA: TGTGCCAGCAGCTCCCCCTGGGAGACCCAGTACTTC. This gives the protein CASSSPWETQYF. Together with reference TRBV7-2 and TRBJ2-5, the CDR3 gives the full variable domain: GAGVSQSPSNKVTEKGKDVELRCDPISGHTALYWYRQSLGQGLEFLIYFQGNSAPDKSGLPSDRFSAERTGGSVSTLTIQRTQQEDSAVYLCASSSPWETQYFGPGTRLLVL.

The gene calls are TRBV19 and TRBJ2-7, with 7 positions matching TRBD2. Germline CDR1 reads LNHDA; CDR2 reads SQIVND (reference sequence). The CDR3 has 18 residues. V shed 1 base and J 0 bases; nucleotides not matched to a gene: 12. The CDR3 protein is CASSIAGPSGTSSYEQYF. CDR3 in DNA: TGTGCCAGTAGTATAGCAGGCCCTAGCGGAACTTCCTCCTACGAGCAGTACTTC.

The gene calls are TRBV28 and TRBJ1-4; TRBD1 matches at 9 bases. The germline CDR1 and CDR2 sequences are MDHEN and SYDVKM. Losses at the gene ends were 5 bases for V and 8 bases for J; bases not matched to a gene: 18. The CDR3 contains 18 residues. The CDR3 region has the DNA TGTGCCAGCAGTCCAATTAGGGGGACCGGGACAGGGTACGAAAAACTGTTTTTT. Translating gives CASSPIRGTGTGYEKLFF.

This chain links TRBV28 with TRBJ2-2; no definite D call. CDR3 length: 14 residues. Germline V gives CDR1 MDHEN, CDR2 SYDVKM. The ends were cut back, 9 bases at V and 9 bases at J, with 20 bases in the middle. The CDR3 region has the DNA TGTGCCAGTCGCTCACCTACTATGGGCAGGGAGCTGTTTTTT. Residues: CASRSPTMGRELFF. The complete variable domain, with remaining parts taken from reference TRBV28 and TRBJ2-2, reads DVKVTQSSRYLVKRTGEKVFLECVQDMDHENMFWYRQDPGLGLRLIYFSYDVKMKEKGDIPEGYSVSREKKERFSLILESASTNQTSMYLCASRSPTMGRELFFGEGSRLTVL.

CDR3 sequence (DNA): TGTGCCAGCAGTTATAGCGGGAGGGCATTAGGGGAGACCCAGTACTTC. Protein product: CASSYSGRALGETQYF. This sequence joins TRBV6-5 and TRBJ2-5, with 11 bases that match TRBD2. V trimming: 3 bases; J trimming: 5 bases; junction bases outside the gene matches: 8. Germline values: CDR1 MNHEY, CDR2 SVGAGI. The CDR3 runs to 16 residues.

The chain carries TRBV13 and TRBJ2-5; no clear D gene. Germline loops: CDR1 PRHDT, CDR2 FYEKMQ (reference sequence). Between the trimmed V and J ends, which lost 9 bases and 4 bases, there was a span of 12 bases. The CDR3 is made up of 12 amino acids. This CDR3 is CASNLDGETQYF. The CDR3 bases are TGTGCCAGTAACCTAGACGGAGAGACCCAGTACTTC.

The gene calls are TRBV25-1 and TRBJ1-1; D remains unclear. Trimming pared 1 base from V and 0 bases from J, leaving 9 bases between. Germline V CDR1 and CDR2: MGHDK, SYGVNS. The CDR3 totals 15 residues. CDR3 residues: CASSELRDLNTEAFF. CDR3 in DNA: TGTGCCAGCAGTGAATTGCGGGATTTGAACACTGAAGCTTTCTTT.

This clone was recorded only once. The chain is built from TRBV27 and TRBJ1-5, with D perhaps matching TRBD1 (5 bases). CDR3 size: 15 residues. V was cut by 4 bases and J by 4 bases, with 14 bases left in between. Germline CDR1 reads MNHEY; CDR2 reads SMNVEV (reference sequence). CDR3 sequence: CASSSPGGGNQPQHF. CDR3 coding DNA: TGTGCCAGCAGTTCCCCCGGGGGGGGAAATCAGCCCCAGCATTTT.

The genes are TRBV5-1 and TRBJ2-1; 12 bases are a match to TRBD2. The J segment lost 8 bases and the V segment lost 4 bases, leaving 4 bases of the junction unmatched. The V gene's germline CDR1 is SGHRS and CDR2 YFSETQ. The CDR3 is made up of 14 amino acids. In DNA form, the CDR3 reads TGCGCCAGCAGCCCCCGACTAGCGGGAGATGAGCAGTTCTTC. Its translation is CASSPRLAGDEQFF.

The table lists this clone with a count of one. CDR3 region: CASRATWGTDTQYF. For the CDR3, the DNA is TGTGCCAGTAGGGCGACATGGGGCACAGATACGCAGTATTTT. The chain is built from TRBV19 and TRBJ2-3; D remains ambiguous. Germline CDR1 is LNHDA and CDR2 is SQIVND (reference sequence). The V gene lost 6 bases and the J gene lost 1 base, with 11 bases spanning the gap. This CDR3 spans 14 amino acids.

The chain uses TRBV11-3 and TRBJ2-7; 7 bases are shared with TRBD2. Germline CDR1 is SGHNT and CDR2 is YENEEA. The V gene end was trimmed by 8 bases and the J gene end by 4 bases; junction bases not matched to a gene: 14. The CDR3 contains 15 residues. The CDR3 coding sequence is TGTGCCAGCTCCCCTTTAGGGGAGGGCCTTTACGAGCAGTACTTC. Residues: CASSPLGEGLYEQYF.

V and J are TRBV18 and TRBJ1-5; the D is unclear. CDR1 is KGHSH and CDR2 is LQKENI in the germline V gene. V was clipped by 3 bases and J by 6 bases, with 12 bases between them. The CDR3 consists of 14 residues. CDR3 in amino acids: CASSPSVEGQPQHF. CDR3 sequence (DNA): TGTGCCAGCTCACCTTCAGTAGAGGGTCAGCCCCAGCATTTT.

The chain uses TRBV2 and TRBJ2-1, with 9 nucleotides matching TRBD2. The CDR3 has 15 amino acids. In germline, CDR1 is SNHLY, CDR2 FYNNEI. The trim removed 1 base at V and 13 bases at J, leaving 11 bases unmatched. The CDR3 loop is CASSEGGAGGPVQFF. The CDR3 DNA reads TGTGCCAGCAGTGAAGGCGGTGCGGGAGGGCCGGTCCAGTTCTTC.

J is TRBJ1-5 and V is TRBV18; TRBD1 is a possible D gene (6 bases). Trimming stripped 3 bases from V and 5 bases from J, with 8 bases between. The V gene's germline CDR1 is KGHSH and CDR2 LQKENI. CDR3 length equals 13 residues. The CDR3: CASSPDSDQPQHF. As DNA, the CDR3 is TGTGCCAGCTCACCGGACAGTGATCAGCCCCAGCATTTT.

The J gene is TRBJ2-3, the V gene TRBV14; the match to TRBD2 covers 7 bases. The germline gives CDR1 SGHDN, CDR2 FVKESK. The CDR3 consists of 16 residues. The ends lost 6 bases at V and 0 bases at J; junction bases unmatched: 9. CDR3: CASRQRLAESTDTQYF. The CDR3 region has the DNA TGTGCCAGCAGACAACGACTAGCTGAAAGCACAGATACGCAGTATTTT.

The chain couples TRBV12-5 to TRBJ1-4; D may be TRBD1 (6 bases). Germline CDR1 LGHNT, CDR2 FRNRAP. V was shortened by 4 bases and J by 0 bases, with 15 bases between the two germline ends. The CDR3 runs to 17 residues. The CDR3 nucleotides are TGTGCTAGTGGTTCCGGGACACCTGGAGCAACTAATGAAAAACTGTTTTTT. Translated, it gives CASGSGTPGATNEKLFF.

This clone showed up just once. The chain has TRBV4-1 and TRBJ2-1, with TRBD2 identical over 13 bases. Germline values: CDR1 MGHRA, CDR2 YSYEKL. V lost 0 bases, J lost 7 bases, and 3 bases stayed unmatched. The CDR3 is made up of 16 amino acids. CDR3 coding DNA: TGCGCCAGCAGCCAAGAAAGACTAGCGGGAGGTAATGAGCAGTTCTTC. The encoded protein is CASSQERLAGGNEQFF.